This T cell receptor (beta chain) was sequenced for a study of blood T cell repertoires in COVID-19. With V trimmed by 0 bases and J by 2 bases, 10 bases remained unmatched. From germline, CDR1 is LGHNA and CDR2 YNFKEQ. The CDR3 is 19 amino acids. Measured with immunoSEQ multiplex PCR; TCRdb has only the in-frame clones, and not every one. The data hold some 460,000 clones, with about nine tenths observed a single time. The sample comprised PBMCs or T cells enriched from blood (not recorded which). This sequence was found in a woman aged 18 to 35 who had recovered from COVID-19. The chain uses TRBV4-2 and TRBJ2-3, with TRBD2 identical over 11 bases. CDR3 in amino acids: CASSQDRYLAGGLTDTQYF. In DNA, the CDR3 is TGTGCCAGCAGCCAAGATAGATATCTAGCGGGGGGCCTCACAGATACGCAGTATTTT.